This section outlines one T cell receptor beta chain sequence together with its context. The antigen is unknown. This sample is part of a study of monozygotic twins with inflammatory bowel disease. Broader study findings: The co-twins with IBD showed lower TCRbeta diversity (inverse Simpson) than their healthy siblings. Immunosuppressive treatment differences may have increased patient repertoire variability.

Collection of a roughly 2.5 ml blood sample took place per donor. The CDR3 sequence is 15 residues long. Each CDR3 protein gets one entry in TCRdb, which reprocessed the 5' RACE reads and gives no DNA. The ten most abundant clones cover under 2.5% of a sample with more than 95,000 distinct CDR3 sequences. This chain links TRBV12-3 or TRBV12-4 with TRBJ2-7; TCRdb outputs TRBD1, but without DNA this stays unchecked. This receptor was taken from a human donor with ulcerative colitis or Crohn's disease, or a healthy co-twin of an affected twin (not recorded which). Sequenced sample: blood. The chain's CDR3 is CASSLREFKGGEQYF.